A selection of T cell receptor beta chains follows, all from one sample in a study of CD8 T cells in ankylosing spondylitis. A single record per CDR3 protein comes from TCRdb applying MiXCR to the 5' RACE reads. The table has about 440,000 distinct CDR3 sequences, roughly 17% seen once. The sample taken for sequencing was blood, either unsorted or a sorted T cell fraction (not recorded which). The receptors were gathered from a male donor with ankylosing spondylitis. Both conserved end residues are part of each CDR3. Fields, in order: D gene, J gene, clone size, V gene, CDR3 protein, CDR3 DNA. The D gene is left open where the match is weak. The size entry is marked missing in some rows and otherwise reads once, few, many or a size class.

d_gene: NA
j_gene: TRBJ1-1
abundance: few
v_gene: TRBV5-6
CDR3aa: CASSGTGGTEAFF
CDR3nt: TGTGCCAGCAGCGGAACCGGGGGGACTGAAGCTTTCTTT

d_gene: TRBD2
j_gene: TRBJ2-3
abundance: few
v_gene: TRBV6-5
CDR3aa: CASSYSVVAGGTDTQYF
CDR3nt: TGTGCCAGCAGTTACTCCGTAGTAGCGGGGGGCACAGATACGCAGTATTTT

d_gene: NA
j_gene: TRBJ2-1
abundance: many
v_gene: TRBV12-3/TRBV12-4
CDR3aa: CASSLGGTFYNEQFF
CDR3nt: TGTGCCAGCAGTTTAGGGGGCACGTTCTACAATGAGCAGTTCTTC

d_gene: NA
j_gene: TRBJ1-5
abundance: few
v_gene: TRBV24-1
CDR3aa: CATSDQYSNQPQHF
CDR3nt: TGTGCCACCAGTGATCAGTATAGCAATCAGCCCCAGCATTTT

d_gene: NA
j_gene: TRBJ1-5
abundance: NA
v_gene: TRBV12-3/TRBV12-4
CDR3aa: CASSSGPGAFGSNQPQHF
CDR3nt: TGTGCCAGCAGTTCCGGGCCAGGGGCGTTTGGCAGCAATCAGCCCCAGCATTTT

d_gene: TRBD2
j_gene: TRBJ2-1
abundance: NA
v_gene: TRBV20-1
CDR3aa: CSALTSGRGNEQFF
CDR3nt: TGCAGTGCCCTCACTAGCGGGAGAGGTAATGAGCAGTTCTTC

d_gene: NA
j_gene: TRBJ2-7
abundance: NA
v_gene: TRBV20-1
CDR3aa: CSARDPNRDYEQYF
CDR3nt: TGCAGTGCTAGAGATCCTAACAGGGACTACGAGCAGTACTTC

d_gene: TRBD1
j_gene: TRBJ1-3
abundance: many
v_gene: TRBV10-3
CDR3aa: CATGTGAHGNTIYF
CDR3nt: TGTGCCACCGGGACAGGGGCCCATGGAAACACCATATATTTT

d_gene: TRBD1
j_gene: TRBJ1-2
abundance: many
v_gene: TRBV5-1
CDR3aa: CASSWGQYGYTF
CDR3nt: TGCGCCAGCAGCTGGGGACAGTATGGCTACACCTTC

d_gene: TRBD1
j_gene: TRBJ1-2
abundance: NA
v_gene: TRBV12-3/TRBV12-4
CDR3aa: CASSLAQGASTF
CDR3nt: TGTGCCAGCAGTTTAGCACAGGGGGCGAGCACCTTC

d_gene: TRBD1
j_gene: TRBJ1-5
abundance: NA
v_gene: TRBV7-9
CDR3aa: CASSLSGTGDQPQHF
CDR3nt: TGTGCCAGCAGCTTATCCGGGACAGGCGACCAGCCCCAGCATTTT

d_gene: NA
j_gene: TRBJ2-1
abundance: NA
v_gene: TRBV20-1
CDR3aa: CSARSPGRTNNEQFF
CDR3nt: TGCAGTGCTAGATCCCCAGGGCGGACCAACAATGAGCAGTTCTTC

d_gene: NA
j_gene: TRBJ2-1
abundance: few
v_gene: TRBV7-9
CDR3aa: CASGRTFGYNEQFF
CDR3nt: TGTGCCAGCGGTAGGACCTTTGGTTACAATGAGCAGTTCTTC

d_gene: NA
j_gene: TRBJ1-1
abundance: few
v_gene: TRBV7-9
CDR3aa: CASSFLQGRTEAFF
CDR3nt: TGTGCCAGCAGCTTCTTACAGGGCCGGACTGAAGCTTTCTTT

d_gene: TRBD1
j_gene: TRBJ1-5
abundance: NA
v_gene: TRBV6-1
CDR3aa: CASSRYGQGAHDQPQHF
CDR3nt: TGTGCCAGCAGCCGATATGGGCAGGGGGCACACGATCAGCCCCAGCATTTT

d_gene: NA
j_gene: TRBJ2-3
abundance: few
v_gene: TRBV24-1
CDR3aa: CATPIMSSFTDTQYF
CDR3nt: TGTGCCACCCCCATCATGAGTTCTTTCACGGATACGCAGTATTTT

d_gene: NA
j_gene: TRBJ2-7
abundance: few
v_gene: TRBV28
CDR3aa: CASTGSNSYEQYF
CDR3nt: TGTGCCAGCACGGGGAGCAACTCCTACGAGCAGTACTTC

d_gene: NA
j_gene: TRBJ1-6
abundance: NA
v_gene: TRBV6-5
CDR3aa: CASSYSGGRDSPLHF
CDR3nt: TGTGCCAGCAGTTACTCGGGGGGCAGGGATTCACCCCTCCACTTT

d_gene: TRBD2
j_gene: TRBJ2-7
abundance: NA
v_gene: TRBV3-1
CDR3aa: CASCPEAGESYEQYF
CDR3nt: TGTGCCAGCTGCCCTGAGGCGGGGGAGTCCTACGAGCAGTACTTC

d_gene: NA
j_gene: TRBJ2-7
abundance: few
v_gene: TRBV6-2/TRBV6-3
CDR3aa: CASRREGGSKYEQYF
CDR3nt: TGTGCCAGCAGACGCGAAGGGGGATCTAAATACGAGCAGTACTTC

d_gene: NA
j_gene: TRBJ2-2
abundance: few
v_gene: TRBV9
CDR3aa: CASRDTGTANTGELFF
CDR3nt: TGTGCCAGCAGGGATACCGGGACGGCGAACACCGGGGAGCTGTTTTTT

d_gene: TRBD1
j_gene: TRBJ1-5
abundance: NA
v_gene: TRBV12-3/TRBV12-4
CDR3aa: CASSLARTGRSNQPQHF
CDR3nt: TGTGCCAGCAGTTTAGCGCGGACAGGGAGGAGCAATCAGCCCCAGCATTTT

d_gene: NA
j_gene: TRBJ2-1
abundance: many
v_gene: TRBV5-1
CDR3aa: CASSFGTQSYNEQFF
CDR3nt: TGCGCCAGCAGCTTCGGGACCCAGTCCTACAATGAGCAGTTCTTC

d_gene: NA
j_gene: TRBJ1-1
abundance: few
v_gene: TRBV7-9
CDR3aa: CASSFGGWDTEAFF
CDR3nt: TGTGCCAGCAGCTTTGGGGGCTGGGACACTGAAGCTTTCTTT

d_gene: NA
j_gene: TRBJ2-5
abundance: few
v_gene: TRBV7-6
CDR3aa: CASSLWDKTQETQYF
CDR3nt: TGTGCCAGCAGCTTATGGGACAAGACTCAAGAGACCCAGTACTTC

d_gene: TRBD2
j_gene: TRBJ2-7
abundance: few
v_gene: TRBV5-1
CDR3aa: CASSSPLAGGTYEQYF
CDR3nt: TGCGCCAGCAGCTCCCCATTAGCGGGGGGCACCTACGAGCAGTACTTC

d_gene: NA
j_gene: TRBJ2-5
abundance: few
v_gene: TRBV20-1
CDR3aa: CSARDGGTVETQYF
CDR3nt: TGCAGTGCTAGAGATGGAGGGACCGTAGAGACCCAGTACTTC

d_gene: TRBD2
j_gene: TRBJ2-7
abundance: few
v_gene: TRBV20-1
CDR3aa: CSAISGRTPGAEQYF
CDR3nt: TGCAGTGCCATTAGCGGGAGGACCCCCGGCGCCGAGCAGTACTTC

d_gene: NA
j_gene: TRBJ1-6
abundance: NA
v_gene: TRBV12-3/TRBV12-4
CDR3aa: CASSLVTPQGSSPLHF
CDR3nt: TGTGCCAGCAGTTTAGTCACCCCCCAGGGCTCCTCACCCCTCCACTTT

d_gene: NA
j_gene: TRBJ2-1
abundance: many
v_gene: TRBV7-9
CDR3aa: CASSSIRGDLYEQFF
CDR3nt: TGTGCCAGCAGCTCAATCAGGGGAGACCTTTATGAGCAGTTCTTC

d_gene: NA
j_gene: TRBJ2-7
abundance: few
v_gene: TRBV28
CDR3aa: CASSLGGVSVEQYF
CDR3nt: TGTGCCAGCAGTTTAGGTGGGGTCTCGGTCGAGCAGTACTTC

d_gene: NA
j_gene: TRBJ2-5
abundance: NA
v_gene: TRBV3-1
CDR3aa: CASSPPSPLPLGTQYF
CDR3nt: TGTGCCAGCAGCCCCCCGTCGCCTCTCCCGCTAGGGACCCAGTACTTC

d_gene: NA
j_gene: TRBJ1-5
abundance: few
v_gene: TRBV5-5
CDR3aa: CASSPLQGRSNQPQHF
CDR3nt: TGTGCCAGCAGCCCCCTACAGGGAAGGTCCAATCAGCCCCAGCATTTT

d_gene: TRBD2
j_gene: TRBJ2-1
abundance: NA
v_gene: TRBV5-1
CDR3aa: CASSHRTSGAYNEQFF
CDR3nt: TGCGCCAGCAGCCATAGGACTAGCGGGGCCTACAATGAGCAGTTCTTC

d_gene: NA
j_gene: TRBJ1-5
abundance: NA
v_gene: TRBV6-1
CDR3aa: CASSEDSYSNQPQHF
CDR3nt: TGTGCCAGCAGTGAAGACAGTTATAGCAATCAGCCCCAGCATTTT

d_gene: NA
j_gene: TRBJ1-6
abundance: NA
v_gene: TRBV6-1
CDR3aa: CASSEVWSSYNSPLHF
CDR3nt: TGTGCCAGCAGTGAGGTGTGGAGCTCCTATAATTCACCCCTCCACTTT

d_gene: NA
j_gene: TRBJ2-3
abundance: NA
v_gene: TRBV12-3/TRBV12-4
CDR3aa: CASSLLGGRDTQYF
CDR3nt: TGTGCCAGCAGTTTGTTGGGGGGGCGAGATACGCAGTATTTT

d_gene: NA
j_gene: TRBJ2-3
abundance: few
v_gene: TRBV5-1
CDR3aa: CASSSGTLTSFTDTQYF
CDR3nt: TGCGCCAGCAGCTCCGGTACACTGACTAGTTTCACAGATACGCAGTATTTT

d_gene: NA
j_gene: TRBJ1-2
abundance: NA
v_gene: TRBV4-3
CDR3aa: CASSQQGNYGYTF
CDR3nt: TGCGCCAGCAGCCAACAGGGTAACTATGGCTACACCTTC

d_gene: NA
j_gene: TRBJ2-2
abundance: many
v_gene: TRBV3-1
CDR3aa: CASSQDRTLFF
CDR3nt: TGTGCCAGCAGCCAAGATCGGACCCTGTTTTTT

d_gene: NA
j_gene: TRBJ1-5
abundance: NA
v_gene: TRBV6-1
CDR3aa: CASSAAGPPNQPQHF
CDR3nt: TGTGCCAGCAGTGCGGCCGGCCCCCCCAATCAGCCCCAGCATTTT

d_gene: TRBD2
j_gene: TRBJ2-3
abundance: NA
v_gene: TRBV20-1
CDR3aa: CSATPSGGPKSTDTQYF
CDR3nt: TGCAGTGCCACTCCTAGCGGGGGTCCGAAGAGCACAGATACGCAGTATTTT

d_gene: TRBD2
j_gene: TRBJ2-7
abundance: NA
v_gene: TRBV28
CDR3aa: CASSKGTSYEQYF
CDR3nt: TGTGCCAGCAGTAAGGGGACTAGCTACGAGCAGTACTTC

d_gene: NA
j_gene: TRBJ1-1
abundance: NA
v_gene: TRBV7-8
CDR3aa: CASSLAGILSFEGTEAFF
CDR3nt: TGTGCCAGCAGCTTAGCTGGTATTCTGTCCTTTGAAGGCACTGAAGCTTTCTTT

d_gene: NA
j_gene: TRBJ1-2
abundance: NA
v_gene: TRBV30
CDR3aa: CAWFPRRGNYGYTF
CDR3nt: TGTGCCTGGTTCCCCAGGCGGGGTAACTATGGCTACACCTTC

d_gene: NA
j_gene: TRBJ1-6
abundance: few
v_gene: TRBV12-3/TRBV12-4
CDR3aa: CASSPRGGENSPLHF
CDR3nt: TGTGCCAGCAGCCCCCGGGGGGGTGAAAATTCACCCCTCCACTTT

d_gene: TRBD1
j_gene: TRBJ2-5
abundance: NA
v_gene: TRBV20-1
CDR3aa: CSARAREGARETQYF
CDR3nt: TGCAGTGCTAGAGCACGTGAGGGGGCGAGGGAGACCCAGTACTTC

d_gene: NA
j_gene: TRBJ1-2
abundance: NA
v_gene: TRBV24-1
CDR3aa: CATSDFGERGYTF
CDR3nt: TGTGCCACCAGTGATTTTGGGGAACGGGGCTACACCTTC

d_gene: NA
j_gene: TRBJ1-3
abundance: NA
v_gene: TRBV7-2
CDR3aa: CASSRGTEKNTIYF
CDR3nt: TGTGCCAGCAGCCGAGGGACGGAGAAAAACACCATATATTTT

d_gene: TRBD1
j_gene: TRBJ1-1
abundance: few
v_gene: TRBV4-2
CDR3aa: CASSQEDRVAEAFF
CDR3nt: TGTGCCAGCAGCCAAGAGGACAGGGTCGCTGAAGCTTTCTTT

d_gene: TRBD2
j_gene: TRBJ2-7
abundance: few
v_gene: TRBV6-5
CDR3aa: CASSYTGGLDEQYF
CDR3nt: TGTGCCAGCAGTTATACGGGAGGGCTCGACGAGCAGTACTTC

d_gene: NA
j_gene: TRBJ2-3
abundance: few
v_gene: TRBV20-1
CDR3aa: CSAKLRAGDTQYF
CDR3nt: TGCAGTGCCAAGTTGCGGGCGGGAGATACGCAGTATTTT

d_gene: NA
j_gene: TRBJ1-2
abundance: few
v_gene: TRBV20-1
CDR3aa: CSARRAVDGYTF
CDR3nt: TGCAGTGCTAGAAGGGCGGTGGATGGCTACACCTTC

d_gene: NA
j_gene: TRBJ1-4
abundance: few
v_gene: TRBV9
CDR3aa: CASSVGPWDEKLFF
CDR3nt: TGTGCCAGCAGCGTAGGCCCATGGGATGAAAAACTGTTTTTT

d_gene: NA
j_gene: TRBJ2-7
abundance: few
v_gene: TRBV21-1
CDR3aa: CATQQSRNYEQYF
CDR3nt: TGTGCCACCCAGCAATCCCGGAATTACGAGCAGTACTTC

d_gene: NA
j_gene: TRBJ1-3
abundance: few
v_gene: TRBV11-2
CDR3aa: CASSLDEPGTIYF
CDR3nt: TGTGCCAGCAGCTTAGATGAGCCGGGCACCATATATTTT

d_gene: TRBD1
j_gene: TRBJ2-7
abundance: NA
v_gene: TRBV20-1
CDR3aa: CSATGGRGYEQYF
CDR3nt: TGCAGTGCCACAGGGGGCAGAGGTTACGAGCAGTACTTC

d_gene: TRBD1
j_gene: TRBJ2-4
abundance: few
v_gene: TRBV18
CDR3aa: CASSPDRELAKNIQYF
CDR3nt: TGTGCCAGCTCCCCCGACAGGGAGCTAGCCAAAAACATTCAGTACTTC